This TCR beta chain stems from a study of T cell responses to AZD1222 COVID-19 vaccine. Points from the study as a whole: Compared with day 0, the breadth and depth of the Spike-specific TCR repertoire rose significantly after two doses of AZD1222.

TCRdb's table, derived via immunoSEQ multiplex PCR, lists solely in-frame clones and lacks some. This sample yields 95,000 to 100,000 clones, of which about four fifths are seen a single time; 11% to 15% belongs to the top ten. A note on this clone: Its cognate antigen is unknown.

The germline CDR1 and CDR2 sequences are SGHRS and YFSETQ. The CDR3 loop spans 16 amino acids. V lost 0 bases to trimming and J lost 1 base; unmatched junction nucleotides: 6. The source was peripheral blood, collected 28 days after the second AZD1222 dose. This clonotype was sampled from an adult who received the AZD1222 COVID-19 vaccine. This chain uses TRBV5-1 with TRBJ1-1, with 7 nucleotides matching TRBD1. Written as DNA, the CDR3 is TGCGCCAGCAGCTTGGTGGGGGGACAGCGGAACACTGAAGCTTTCTTT. This encodes CASSLVGGQRNTEAFF.